This T cell receptor (beta chain) was found in a study of control samples from healthy donors and cancer patients. The germline V gene has CDR1 MDHEN and CDR2 SYDVKM. The V end lost 6 bases, the J end lost 0 bases, and 21 bases lay between the germline ends. The CDR3 has 17 amino acids. Some clones are missing from TCRdb's copy, which holds only in-frame ones; the method was immunoSEQ multiplex PCR. Of about 150,000 clones listed, approximately 93% were seen once; the top ten hold around 2.4%. The chain has TRBV28 and TRBJ2-7; D is unclear. Sequencing input: blood. The receptor comes from a man aged 45-65 years in good health. CDR3 loop: CASSSPGRNKSSYEQYF. CDR3 bases: TGTGCCAGCAGCTCTCCCGGCCGCAACAAAAGCTCCTACGAGCAGTACTTC.